Listed below are T cell receptor beta chains from one sample, sequenced in a study of CD8 T cells in Susac syndrome. TCRdb re-called the immunoSEQ multiplex PCR reads through MiXCR, storing one row per CDR3 protein. The table includes some 200,000 distinct CDR3 sequences, roughly 96% detected once. Sequencing input: CD4+ T cells from PBMCs. The receptors come from a human donor with multiple sclerosis. CDR3s include the opening cysteine and the closing phenylalanine or tryptophan. Fields, in order: CDR3 DNA, CDR3 protein, V gene, J gene, D gene, clone size. A D gene is named only where the DNA matches it firmly. Size values are once, few and many counts, or a class for expanded clones, and some rows have none.

cdr3_nt: TGTGCCAGCAGTAACCCGGTCCCACCTGAAGCTTTCTTT
cdr3_aa: CASSNPVPPEAFF
v_call: TRBV27
j_call: TRBJ1-1
d_call: .
clone_size: .

cdr3_nt: TGCAGCGTTGGGACAGTACAAGAGACCCAGTACTTC
cdr3_aa: CSVGTVQETQYF
v_call: TRBV29-1
j_call: TRBJ2-5
d_call: .
clone_size: once

cdr3_nt: TGTGCCAGCAGCTTAGACTCGGGACTAGCGGGGGAACACAATGAGCAGTTCTTC
cdr3_aa: CASSLDSGLAGEHNEQFF
v_call: TRBV7-2
j_call: TRBJ2-1
d_call: TRBD2
clone_size: .

cdr3_nt: TGTGCCACCAGCAGAGATCTTGGGGCAGGGGGCACAGATACGCAGTATTTT
cdr3_aa: CATSRDLGAGGTDTQYF
v_call: TRBV15
j_call: TRBJ2-3
d_call: .
clone_size: .

cdr3_nt: TGTGCCAGCACCGTCGGGAGCGGCCCGAGAGATACGCAGTATTTT
cdr3_aa: CASTVGSGPRDTQYF
v_call: TRBV5-4
j_call: TRBJ2-3
d_call: .
clone_size: once

cdr3_nt: TGCAGTGCTAGGCCCGAAGCCGGGACTAGAGGCGAGACCCAGTACTTC
cdr3_aa: CSARPEAGTRGETQYF
v_call: TRBV20-1
j_call: TRBJ2-5
d_call: TRBD2
clone_size: .

cdr3_nt: TGTGCCAGCAGCGTCCTAGCGACGAACACCGGGGAGCTGTTTTTT
cdr3_aa: CASSVLATNTGELFF
v_call: TRBV9
j_call: TRBJ2-2
d_call: .
clone_size: .

cdr3_nt: TGTGCCACCAGTGATTCCTATAAAGATGAGCAGTTCTTC
cdr3_aa: CATSDSYKDEQFF
v_call: TRBV24-1
j_call: TRBJ2-1
d_call: .
clone_size: .

cdr3_nt: TGTGCCAGCAGCCCGGGACAGGGGAGCACCGGGGAGCTGTTTTTT
cdr3_aa: CASSPGQGSTGELFF
v_call: TRBV7-8
j_call: TRBJ2-2
d_call: TRBD1
clone_size: .

cdr3_nt: TGCAGTGCTCTACAAGAGCCTAATGAAAAACTGTTTTTT
cdr3_aa: CSALQEPNEKLFF
v_call: TRBV20-1
j_call: TRBJ1-4
d_call: .
clone_size: .

cdr3_nt: TGTGCCAGCAGCCAGGGGCGGAGCTCCTACAATGAGCAGTTCTTC
cdr3_aa: CASSQGRSSYNEQFF
v_call: TRBV3-1
j_call: TRBJ2-1
d_call: .
clone_size: few

cdr3_nt: TGTGCCAGCAGCTTACTCAGGGTAGAGAACACTGAAGCTTTCTTT
cdr3_aa: CASSLLRVENTEAFF
v_call: TRBV7-3
j_call: TRBJ1-1
d_call: .
clone_size: once

cdr3_nt: TGTGCCTGGAGTGACCCAGCGGGTTCCCACGAGCAGTACTTC
cdr3_aa: CAWSDPAGSHEQYF
v_call: TRBV30
j_call: TRBJ2-7
d_call: .
clone_size: .

cdr3_nt: TGCGCCAGCAGCCCGAACCGGGACAGGTTCAGGGAGCAGTACTTC
cdr3_aa: CASSPNRDRFREQYF
v_call: TRBV5-1
j_call: TRBJ2-7
d_call: TRBD1
clone_size: .

cdr3_nt: TGTGCCAGCAGCCCGCTAGGGCAGCGGGGGCACTACGAGCAGTACTTC
cdr3_aa: CASSPLGQRGHYEQYF
v_call: TRBV7-9
j_call: TRBJ2-7
d_call: TRBD2
clone_size: once

cdr3_nt: TGTGCCAGCAGCTTAGGACTAGCGGGTCCCGTCCGAGATACGCAGTATTTT
cdr3_aa: CASSLGLAGPVRDTQYF
v_call: TRBV11-2
j_call: TRBJ2-3
d_call: TRBD2
clone_size: .

cdr3_nt: TGCAGTGCCCCACTAGCGGGAGTGCGGTACGAGCAGTACTTC
cdr3_aa: CSAPLAGVRYEQYF
v_call: TRBV20-1
j_call: TRBJ2-7
d_call: TRBD2
clone_size: .

cdr3_nt: TGTGCCAGCAGCCAACCCATCGGGTTCGGTCTCGACAATGAGCAGTTCTTC
cdr3_aa: CASSQPIGFGLDNEQFF
v_call: TRBV3-1
j_call: TRBJ2-1
d_call: .
clone_size: .

cdr3_nt: TGCAGTGCTAGAGATACAGGGATAACAGATACGCAGTATTTT
cdr3_aa: CSARDTGITDTQYF
v_call: TRBV20-1
j_call: TRBJ2-3
d_call: .
clone_size: .

cdr3_nt: TGTGCCAGCAGTACCGGGACAGGGTGGACAGATACGCAGTATTTT
cdr3_aa: CASSTGTGWTDTQYF
v_call: TRBV27
j_call: TRBJ2-3
d_call: TRBD1
clone_size: .

cdr3_nt: TGTGCCTACCTGACTGGTTACAATGAGCAGTTCTTC
cdr3_aa: CAYLTGYNEQFF
v_call: TRBV30
j_call: TRBJ2-1
d_call: .
clone_size: .

cdr3_nt: TGTGCCAGCAGCCAGCGGGGGCCGAGCCAGTACGAGCAGTACTTC
cdr3_aa: CASSQRGPSQYEQYF
v_call: TRBV12-3/TRBV12-4
j_call: TRBJ2-7
d_call: TRBD2
clone_size: .

cdr3_nt: TGTGCCAGCAGCTTCGGTGTTGTCTTCTATGGCTACACCTTC
cdr3_aa: CASSFGVVFYGYTF
v_call: TRBV7-2
j_call: TRBJ1-2
d_call: .
clone_size: .

cdr3_nt: TGTGCCACCAGTGATCGGACAGGGGATGGCTACACCTTC
cdr3_aa: CATSDRTGDGYTF
v_call: TRBV24-1
j_call: TRBJ1-2
d_call: TRBD1
clone_size: .

cdr3_nt: TGCAGCGTAGTTCCGGGACAGGGGAGAGGCGAGCAGTACTTC
cdr3_aa: CSVVPGQGRGEQYF
v_call: TRBV29-1
j_call: TRBJ2-7
d_call: TRBD1
clone_size: .

cdr3_nt: TGTGCCAGCAGCTTAGTAAGGGGGCTTACGGAGACCCAGTACTTC
cdr3_aa: CASSLVRGLTETQYF
v_call: TRBV7-2
j_call: TRBJ2-5
d_call: TRBD1
clone_size: .

cdr3_nt: TGCAGCGTTCCCGGCCCTCGTACCTACGAGCAGTACTTC
cdr3_aa: CSVPGPRTYEQYF
v_call: TRBV29-1
j_call: TRBJ2-7
d_call: .
clone_size: .

cdr3_nt: TGTGCCACCAGCAGAGATTTGGCTAGCGGGACCTACACAGATACGCAGTATTTT
cdr3_aa: CATSRDLASGTYTDTQYF
v_call: TRBV15
j_call: TRBJ2-3
d_call: TRBD2
clone_size: .

cdr3_nt: TGTGCCAGCAGTCTACTAGCGAGCTCCTACAATGAGCAGTTCTTC
cdr3_aa: CASSLLASSYNEQFF
v_call: TRBV6-2/TRBV6-3
j_call: TRBJ2-1
d_call: TRBD2
clone_size: .

cdr3_nt: TGTGCCAGCAGCCCCCGACAGGGATCTGGAAACACCATATATTTT
cdr3_aa: CASSPRQGSGNTIYF
v_call: TRBV9
j_call: TRBJ1-3
d_call: TRBD1
clone_size: .

cdr3_nt: TGCAGTGTCCCCAGGGAGGTGGCGAACGATGAGCAGTTCTTC
cdr3_aa: CSVPREVANDEQFF
v_call: TRBV20-1
j_call: TRBJ2-1
d_call: .
clone_size: .

cdr3_nt: TGTGCCAGCAGTAACAGGCGGCTCTACGAGCAGTACTTC
cdr3_aa: CASSNRRLYEQYF
v_call: TRBV2
j_call: TRBJ2-7
d_call: .
clone_size: .

cdr3_nt: TGTGCTAGTGGCCGAGGGGGGGGTTACAATGAGCAGTTCTTC
cdr3_aa: CASGRGGGYNEQFF
v_call: TRBV12-5
j_call: TRBJ2-1
d_call: .
clone_size: .

cdr3_nt: TGTGCCAGCAGCTGGGGAGCGGGGCGCTCTGGAGGTACGCAGTATTTT
cdr3_aa: CASSWGAGRSGGTQYF
v_call: TRBV7-9
j_call: TRBJ2-3
d_call: TRBD2
clone_size: once

cdr3_nt: TGTGCCAGCAGTAGACAGGGTTTCCCCTCTGGGGCCAACGTCCTGACTTTC
cdr3_aa: CASSRQGFPSGANVLTF
v_call: TRBV6-2/TRBV6-3
j_call: TRBJ2-6
d_call: TRBD1
clone_size: .

cdr3_nt: TGTGCCAGCAGCTTAGAAGCTAGCGGGTCCTCCTACAATGAGCAGTTCTTC
cdr3_aa: CASSLEASGSSYNEQFF
v_call: TRBV7-3
j_call: TRBJ2-1
d_call: TRBD2
clone_size: .

cdr3_nt: TGCGCCAGCAGCTTGTACGCAGGACAGCCCCAGCATTTT
cdr3_aa: CASSLYAGQPQHF
v_call: TRBV5-1
j_call: TRBJ1-5
d_call: .
clone_size: .

cdr3_nt: TGTGCCAGCAGTGAAGTGGGGGGAGGGAGGCCGCAGTATTTT
cdr3_aa: CASSEVGGGRPQYF
v_call: TRBV2
j_call: TRBJ2-3
d_call: TRBD2
clone_size: .

cdr3_nt: TGTGCCAGCTCACCACTGGGGCCCAACTATGGCTACACCTTC
cdr3_aa: CASSPLGPNYGYTF
v_call: TRBV18
j_call: TRBJ1-2
d_call: .
clone_size: .

cdr3_nt: TGCGCCAGTAGTGCAGGGAACCAAGAGACCCAGTACTTC
cdr3_aa: CASSAGNQETQYF
v_call: TRBV5-1
j_call: TRBJ2-5
d_call: .
clone_size: .

cdr3_nt: TGTGCCAGCAGCGCCCGGACTGCTGACAATGAGCAGTTCTTC
cdr3_aa: CASSARTADNEQFF
v_call: TRBV9
j_call: TRBJ2-1
d_call: .
clone_size: .

cdr3_nt: TGTGCCAGCACGAAGGGAGGTCAGCCCCAGCATTTT
cdr3_aa: CASTKGGQPQHF
v_call: TRBV12-3/TRBV12-4
j_call: TRBJ1-5
d_call: .
clone_size: .